The rows below give T cell receptor beta chains drawn from one sample of a study of post-analysis software for immune sequencing data. Via MiXCR, TCRdb re-called the PCR reads, giving one row per CDR3 protein. The sample carries 650,000 to 850,000 distinct CDR3 sequences, 53% recorded once. The sample was blood. These receptors originate from a girl aged 10 to 17 with multiple sclerosis. Each CDR3 is given with its conserved first and last residue. D genes are given only for firm matches. Where a row states a size, it is once, few, many or the class of an expanded clone; other rows omit it.

D	size	V	J	DNA	CDR3
.	.	TRBV12-3/TRBV12-4	TRBJ1-1	TGTGCCAGCAGTCCTACCCCGACAGACGGGGGAGCTTTCTTT	CASSPTPTDGGAFF
TRBD1	.	TRBV10-3	TRBJ2-3	TGTGCCATCAGCCGGGACAGCGACCTCCCGAGCACAGATACGCAGTATTTT	CAISRDSDLPSTDTQYF
.	once	TRBV4-2	TRBJ1-1	TGTGCCAGCAGCCAAGCAAGTGCAACGAACACTGAAGCTTTCTTT	CASSQASATNTEAFF
.	once	TRBV3-1	TRBJ2-1	TGTGCCAGCAATACAAGGACGGAGGGAAGCTCCTACAATGAGCAGTTCTTC	CASNTRTEGSSYNEQFF
TRBD2	.	TRBV5-1	TRBJ2-5	TGCGCCAGCATATCTGCGGGAGAGTCAGAAGAGACCCAGTACTTC	CASISAGESEETQYF
.	.	TRBV5-6	TRBJ2-6	TGTGCCAGCAGCTCAATACAACTTCTAACAGCGGCGGATGGGGCCAACGTCCTGACTTTC	CASSSIQLLTAADGANVLTF
.	.	TRBV5-1	TRBJ2-3	TGCGCCAGCAGCCTAAGGACAGACCCGGAGGATACGCAGTATTTT	CASSLRTDPEDTQYF
.	once	TRBV5-1	TRBJ1-2	TGCGCCAGCAGCCCCACGGGGGTAGGGTATGGCTACACCTTC	CASSPTGVGYGYTF
.	.	TRBV29-1	TRBJ2-7	TGCAGCGTTAGGCCGGGACTCCTAGCTTACGAGCAGTACTTC	CSVRPGLLAYEQYF
.	.	TRBV7-9	TRBJ1-2	TGTGCCAGCAGCTTCGCAGGGTTTAACTATGGCTACACCTTC	CASSFAGFNYGYTF
.	few	TRBV4-1	TRBJ2-7	TGCGCCAGCAGCCACCCAGGGACACCCGGCAGCTCCTACGAGCAGTACTTC	CASSHPGTPGSSYEQYF
.	.	TRBV9	TRBJ2-7	TGTGCCAGCAGCGCCAGGGTCTCCTACGAGCAGTACTTC	CASSARVSYEQYF
TRBD2	.	TRBV7-8	TRBJ2-5	TGTGCCAGCAGCTTGGGACTAGCGGGAGGGAAGGGAGAGACCCAGTACTTC	CASSLGLAGGKGETQYF
TRBD1	few	TRBV5-1	TRBJ1-1	TGCGCCAGCAGCATCTGGACAGGGGAGAACACTGAAGCTTTCTTT	CASSIWTGENTEAFF
.	.	TRBV5-1	TRBJ1-1	TGCGCCAGCAGCCCAACGCTAGGGGAGAGTACTGAAGCTTTCTTT	CASSPTLGESTEAFF
.	few	TRBV29-1	TRBJ1-2	TGCGCGGCCCTTCTAGCAGACTATGGCTACACCTTC	CAALLADYGYTF
.	.	TRBV20-1	TRBJ2-5	TGCAGTGCTAGAGCGGCTAGCGTGTCAGAGACCCAGTACTTC	CSARAASVSETQYF
.	.	TRBV29-1	TRBJ1-1	TGCAGCGTTGAGATGCAGGGGCTATTCACTGAAGCTTTCTTT	CSVEMQGLFTEAFF
.	.	TRBV10-3	TRBJ2-1	TGTGCCATCGGGCCCCCCCCCAATGAGCAGTTCTTC	CAIGPPPNEQFF
TRBD2	.	TRBV5-1	TRBJ2-1	TGCGCCAGCGCCCCGGGACTAGCGGGGGAAAGCTCCTACAATGAGCAGTTCTTC	CASAPGLAGESSYNEQFF
.	.	TRBV15	TRBJ2-1	TGTGCCACCCTCGGGCCTAATCGCAATGAGCAGTTCTTC	CATLGPNRNEQFF